The clone carrying this TCR beta chain was seen at least ten times. The antigen remains undetermined. With 7 bases removed from V and 5 bases from J, the gap between germline ends came to 12 bases. Germline-derived CDR1 and CDR2 are SNHLY and FYNNEI. The CDR3 spans 13 residues. The sample originates from a study of T cells after yellow fever vaccination. MiXCR, applied by TCRdb to the 5' RACE reads, yields one record per CDR3 protein. The data contain fewer than 150,000 distinct CDR3 sequences, about 8% of them seen just once; the ten biggest clones take up less than 0.85%. Findings of the study overall: The CD4 compartment and the CD8 compartment contained a small share of clonotypes in common. The booster response re-showed most primary clones: 96% CD4, around 85% CD8. In FACS-sorted repertoires, abundant clonotypes from the bulk population could appear as contaminants.

The TCR comes from a man aged 30-40 years who received the YFV17D yellow fever vaccine. The chain employs TRBV2 and TRBJ2-1; D is unclear. The input for sequencing was CD4+ T cells sorted from PBMCs, taken 5 days after the yellow fever booster vaccination. The CDR3 sequence is CASIQSHDNEQFF. The CDR3, as DNA: TGTGCCAGCATCCAATCCCACGACAATGAGCAGTTCTTC.